The 30 T cell receptor beta chains presented below share a single source sample, sequenced in a study of OX40 agonist ivuxolimab in advanced cancers. TCRdb's copy holds only in-frame clones and misses some; the assay was immunoSEQ multiplex PCR. The data contain around 75,000 clones, over 85% of them singletons. The input for sequencing was CD4+ or CD8+ T cells sorted from blood, taken in a trial of the OX40 agonist ivuxolimab. All receptors come from an adult with an advanced solid tumor such as melanoma, head and neck, liver or kidney cancer.

The V and J genes are TRBV30 and TRBJ2-5; D gene unclear. Trimming removed 3 bases at V and 6 bases at J, with 14 bases between. This CDR3 has 13 amino acids. Germline V lookup: CDR1 GTSNPN, CDR2 SVGIG (reference sequence). The CDR3 protein is CAWRLAFLKTQYF. The CDR3, as DNA: TGTGCCTGGAGGTTGGCATTCTTAAAGACCCAGTACTTC.

This chain uses TRBV27 with TRBJ2-6; D is unclear. The CDR3 length is 14 residues. Trimming shortened V by 10 bases and J by 0 bases, and 10 bases separated the two germline ends. Germline V gene data show CDR1 as MNHEY and CDR2 as SMNVEV (reference sequence). The CDR3 bases are TGTGCCACCTCCCGGTCCTCTGGGGCCAACGTCCTGACTTTC. Protein product: CATSRSSGANVLTF. Using reference TRBV27 and TRBJ2-6 for the parts outside the CDR3, the full variable domain is EAQVTQNPRYLITVTGKKLTVTCSQNMNHEYMSWYRQDPGLGLRQIYYSMNVEVTDKGDVPEGYKVSRKEKRNFPLILESPSPNQTSLYFCATSRSSGANVLTFGAGSRLTVL.

This sequence joins TRBV9 and TRBJ2-1; no firm D call. The CDR3 sequence is 16 residues long. V was cut by 0 bases and J by 9 bases, with 19 bases left in between. From germline, CDR1 is SGDLS and CDR2 YYNGEE. In DNA form, the CDR3 reads TGTGCCAGCAGCGTAGACCCCCGGGTCCACCGGCGTGAGCAGTTCTTC. This sequence encodes CASSVDPRVHRREQFF. Full variable domain (rest looked up from reference TRBV9 and TRBJ2-1): DSGVTQTPKHLITATGQRVTLRCSPRSGDLSVYWYQQSLDQGLQFLIQYYNGEERAKGNILERFSAQQFPDLHSELNLSSLELGDSALYFCASSVDPRVHRREQFFGPGTRLTVL.

The chain joins TRBV30 to TRBJ1-2; unclear D gene. V was cut by 0 bases and J by 8 bases, with 10 bases left in between. Germline V gene data show CDR1 as GTSNPN and CDR2 as SVGIG (reference sequence). CDR3 length: 12 amino acids. In nucleotides, the CDR3 is TGTGCCTGGAGTGTATTTGGGGTCGGCTACACCTTC. Protein: CAWSVFGVGYTF.

The chain employs TRBV7-2 and TRBJ1-5; maybe TRBD1 (5 bases). V shed 4 bases and J shed 9 bases, with 10 bases lying between them. Germline CDR1 SGHTA, CDR2 FQGNSA. The CDR3 is 12 residues long. In DNA form, the CDR3 reads TGTGCCAGCAGCTGGGGCGAACGGCCCCAGCATTTT. Its translation: CASSWGERPQHF.

This rearrangement joins TRBV2 to TRBJ2-7; tentative D call: TRBD2 (6 bases). The V gene lost 8 bases and the J gene lost 2 bases, with 13 bases spanning the gap. The CDR3 runs to 13 residues. Per germline, CDR1 SNHLY and CDR2 FYNNEI. This CDR3 reads CASARRGTYEQYF. In DNA, the CDR3 is TGTGCCAGCGCACGGCGGGGCACCTACGAGCAGTACTTC.

The rearrangement uses TRBV18 and TRBJ2-3, with a possible D match to TRBD2 (5 bases). The germline V gene has CDR1 KGHSH and CDR2 LQKENI. Trimming removed 2 bases from V and 0 bases from J, with 12 bases in between. The CDR3 totals 16 residues. Here the CDR3 reads CASSPLRGTSTDTQYF. The CDR3 bases are TGTGCCAGCTCACCATTACGGGGTACAAGCACAGATACGCAGTATTTT.

The chain carries TRBV18 and TRBJ2-4; the match to TRBD1 covers 12 bases. Germline CDR1 is KGHSH and CDR2 is LQKENI. The J segment lost 8 bases and the V segment lost 3 bases, leaving 8 bases of the junction unmatched. CDR3 length: 16 residues. CDR3 in DNA: TGTGCCAGCTCACCCACGGGACAGGGGGCCGGGGACATTCAGTACTTC. Its protein is CASSPTGQGAGDIQYF.

V gene TRBV25-1 combines with J gene TRBJ2-1, with D hard to call. V dropped 7 bases and J dropped 6 bases, with 7 bases sitting between them. The CDR3 has 11 amino acids. Germline values: CDR1 MGHDK, CDR2 SYGVNS. DNA of the CDR3: TGTGCCAGCACTGGGCTCAATGAGCAGTTCTTC. It is translated as CASTGLNEQFF.

The CDR3 coding sequence is TGTGCCAGCCTGTCCCGGAGGGACTCTTCGAACACCGGGGAGCTGTTTTTT. It specifies CASLSRRDSSNTGELFF. The chain joins TRBV28 to TRBJ2-2; a weak D match, TRBD2 (6 bases). Germline-derived CDR1 and CDR2 are MDHEN and SYDVKM. The CDR3 is 17 amino acids. V lost 8 bases, J lost 0 bases, and 19 bases lay in between. Drawing the rest from reference TRBV28 and TRBJ2-2, the complete variable domain is DVKVTQSSRYLVKRTGEKVFLECVQDMDHENMFWYRQDPGLGLRLIYFSYDVKMKEKGDIPEGYSVSREKKERFSLILESASTNQTSMYLCASLSRRDSSNTGELFFGEGSRLTVL.

J is TRBJ1-1 and V is TRBV18; D unresolved. This CDR3 is 14 amino acids long. V dropped 8 bases and J dropped 0 bases, with 13 bases sitting between them. Germline assignment: CDR1 KGHSH and CDR2 LQKENI. The CDR3 reads CASAWMAVNTEAFF. As DNA, the CDR3 is TGTGCCAGCGCCTGGATGGCAGTGAACACTGAAGCTTTCTTT.

The chain combines TRBV19 with TRBJ1-1; the match to TRBD1 covers 7 bases. V was clipped by 5 bases and J by 1 base; unmatched bases: 4. CDR3 length equals 14 residues. The germline V gene encodes CDR1 LNHDA and CDR2 SQIVND (reference sequence). The CDR3 region has the DNA TGTGCCAGTAGTGTACAGGGGAGGAACACTGAAGCTTTCTTT. Translation: CASSVQGRNTEAFF.

The J gene is TRBJ1-2, the V gene TRBV5-1; tentative D call: TRBD1 (6 bases). The CDR3 is 17 residues long. CDR1 is SGHRS and CDR2 is YFSETQ in the germline V gene. The V gene lost 0 bases and the J gene lost 5 bases, with 20 bases spanning the gap. The CDR3 region is CASSLGRGVIGPYGYTF. Written as DNA, the CDR3 is TGCGCCAGCAGCTTGGGAAGGGGGGTTATTGGACCTTATGGCTACACCTTC.

The V call is TRBV19, the J call TRBJ1-2; possibly TRBD1 for D (5 bases). The CDR3 runs to 14 residues. Germline CDR1 and CDR2: LNHDA and SQIVND (reference sequence). V was pared by 8 bases and J by 3 bases, with 16 bases between. The CDR3 sequence is CASQRQPGHYGYTF. DNA of the CDR3: TGTGCCAGTCAGAGACAGCCGGGACACTATGGCTACACCTTC.

The V call is TRBV5-1, the J call TRBJ2-1, with unresolved D. CDR1 is SGHRS and CDR2 is YFSETQ in the germline V gene. The CDR3 has 13 amino acids. V was pared by 2 bases and J by 8 bases, with 11 bases between. The CDR3 bases are TGCGCCAGCAGCTTATTAATAAACGATGAGCAGTTCTTC. As protein: CASSLLINDEQFF. The whole variable domain, remainder taken from reference TRBV5-1 and TRBJ2-1, is KAGVTQTPRYLIKTRGQQVTLSCSPISGHRSVSWYQQTPGQGLQFLFEYFSETQRNKGNFPGRFSGRQFSNSRSEMNVSTLELGDSALYLCASSLLINDEQFFGPGTRLTVL.

The chain uses TRBV6-1 and TRBJ2-5; weak D call: TRBD1 (5 bases). Germline CDR1 reads MNHNS; CDR2 reads SASEGT. The V end lost 4 bases, the J end lost 5 bases, and 11 bases lay between the germline ends. The CDR3 loop spans 13 amino acids. The CDR3 nucleotides are TGTGCCAGCAGTGGACTGGGGCGGGAGACCCAGTACTTC. It specifies CASSGLGRETQYF.

The chain couples TRBV5-1 to TRBJ2-7, with D possibly being TRBD1 (6 bases). The CDR3 sequence is 17 residues long. Germline values: CDR1 SGHRS, CDR2 YFSETQ. Trimming took 0 bases from V and 9 from J, leaving 25 bases between them. CDR3 loop: CASSLEPRGRAGAGQYF. CDR3 bases: TGCGCCAGCAGCTTGGAACCGAGGGGGAGAGCCGGCGCGGGGCAGTACTTC.

The rearrangement links TRBV5-1 to TRBJ1-1; D perhaps matches TRBD1 (6 bases). CDR1 is SGHRS and CDR2 is YFSETQ in the germline V gene. V was cut by 2 bases and J by 1 base, with 12 bases left in between. There are 15 residues in the CDR3. The CDR3 is CASSLLAQGNTEAFF. The CDR3 DNA reads as TGCGCCAGCAGCTTACTTGCACAGGGGAACACTGAAGCTTTCTTT.

The rearrangement uses TRBV10-3 and TRBJ1-4; D is possibly TRBD1 (6 bases). The CDR3 spans 14 residues. With 10 bases removed from V and 3 bases from J, the gap between germline ends came to 15 bases. Germline CDR1 reads ENHRY; CDR2 reads SYGVKD. The CDR3 reads CATTQTGSNEKLFF. The CDR3 nucleotides read TGTGCCACAACCCAAACAGGGTCTAATGAAAAACTGTTTTTT.

The rearrangement links TRBV19 to TRBJ2-1; the D gene is possibly TRBD2 (6 bases). Germline V gene lookup returns CDR1 LNHDA and CDR2 SQIVND (reference sequence). The CDR3 runs to 17 residues. V gave up 0 bases and J gave up 0 bases, with 12 bases separating them. The CDR3 is CASSIEGGVISYNEQFF. For the CDR3, the DNA is TGTGCCAGTAGTATAGAGGGGGGTGTGATCTCCTACAATGAGCAGTTCTTC.

The CDR3 nucleotides read TGTGCCAGTAGCCCGGACAGGGCGAACACTGAAGCTTTCTTT. Protein product: CASSPDRANTEAFF. This chain links TRBV19 with TRBJ1-1; 8 bases are a match to TRBD1. The CDR3 spans 14 residues. Losses at the gene ends were 6 bases for V and 1 base for J; bases not matched to a gene: 4. CDR1 and CDR2 from the germline V gene are LNHDA and SQIVND (reference sequence).

The chain recombines TRBV2 with TRBJ2-1; 9 bases are shared with TRBD2. This CDR3 contains 17 residues. Germline CDR1 SNHLY, CDR2 FYNNEI. The ends lost 6 bases at V and 8 bases at J; junction bases unmatched: 17. The CDR3, as DNA: TGTGCCAGCAGAGCGGGGGAGCGGGGTAGCGGGAGAGATGAGCAGTTCTTC. Amino acids: CASRAGERGSGRDEQFF. The full variable domain, rest sourced from reference TRBV2 and TRBJ2-1, is EPEVTQTPSHQVTQMGQEVILRCVPISNHLYFYWYRQILGQKVEFLVSFYNNEISEKSEIFDDQFSVERPDGSNFTLKIRSTKLEDSAMYFCASRAGERGSGRDEQFFGPGTRLTVL.

The rearrangement joins TRBV29-1 to TRBJ2-7; 9 bases map to TRBD2. The CDR3 spans 16 residues. Germline V gives CDR1 SQVTM, CDR2 ANQGSEA. V trimming: 0 bases; J trimming: 6 bases; junction bases outside the gene matches: 12. The CDR3 loop reads CSVEEGAGGPVGEQYF. The DNA for the CDR3 is TGCAGCGTTGAAGAGGGGGCGGGAGGGCCGGTCGGCGAGCAGTACTTC.

The rearrangement joins TRBV2 to TRBJ1-1; 7 bases align to TRBD1. Germline CDR1 and CDR2: SNHLY and FYNNEI. This CDR3 comprises 14 residues. Trimming removed 4 bases from V and 5 bases from J; junction bases left unmatched: 7. The CDR3 protein is CASSADRWGTEAFF. The DNA of the CDR3 is TGTGCCAGCAGTGCGGACAGGTGGGGGACTGAAGCTTTCTTT.

The chain joins TRBV28 to TRBJ1-1, with D tentatively TRBD1 (5 bases). The germline CDR1 and CDR2 sequences are MDHEN and SYDVKM. The CDR3 contains 18 residues. V was trimmed by 2 bases and J by 5 bases, leaving 24 bases between them. The CDR3, as DNA: TGTGCCAGCAGTTTAAACTCGCGGGGGATGAGCCGGGAAACTGAAGCTTTCTTT. Amino acid sequence: CASSLNSRGMSRETEAFF.

The chain combines TRBV5-5 with TRBJ2-3; possible D gene TRBD1, 6 bases. The CDR3 sequence is 15 residues long. The V gene's germline CDR1 is SGHKS and CDR2 YYEKEE (reference sequence). Trimming shortened V by 0 bases and J by 4 bases, and 12 bases separated the two germline ends. CDR3 in amino acids: CASSLEGVVADTQYF. The CDR3 DNA reads TGTGCCAGCAGCTTGGAGGGGGTGGTGGCAGATACGCAGTATTTT.

The chain joins TRBV30 to TRBJ2-7, with 11 bases lining up with TRBD2. V shed 1 base and J 4 bases; nucleotides not matched to a gene: 6. The V gene's germline CDR1 is GTSNPN and CDR2 SVGIG (reference sequence). The CDR3 runs 15 residues. The CDR3 here is CAWSAVTSGEYEQYF. CDR3 coding DNA: TGTGCCTGGAGTGCAGTGACTAGCGGGGAGTACGAGCAGTACTTC.

The chain couples TRBV6-5 to TRBJ1-4; a possible D gene is TRBD1 (6 bases). Germline values: CDR1 MNHEY, CDR2 SVGAGI. Trimming removed 6 bases at V and 7 bases at J, with 15 bases between. This CDR3 is 14 amino acids long. Here the CDR3 DNA reads TGTGCCAGCAGGGACAGTCGAGGGGGTGAAAAACTGTTTTTT. It encodes CASRDSRGGEKLFF.

The CDR3, as DNA: TGTGCCAGTAGTATAGATCTAAGGAGGGCTGGGGCCAACGTCCTGACTTTC. Protein sequence: CASSIDLRRAGANVLTF. The rearrangement uses TRBV19 and TRBJ2-6, with a possible D match to TRBD2 (6 bases). Between the trimmed V and J ends, which lost 0 bases and 2 bases, there was a span of 11 bases. The germline V gene encodes CDR1 LNHDA and CDR2 SQIVND (reference sequence). The CDR3 spans 17 residues.

The chain carries TRBV6-4 and TRBJ1-4; the match to TRBD1 covers 7 bases. This CDR3 is built from 15 residues. Germline V gene lookup returns CDR1 MRHNA and CDR2 SNTAGT. The ends lost 5 bases at V and 4 bases at J; junction bases unmatched: 7. CDR3 bases: TGTGCCAGCAGTCCCGGGGACAGCAATAATGAAAAACTGTTTTTT. Translation gives CASSPGDSNNEKLFF.